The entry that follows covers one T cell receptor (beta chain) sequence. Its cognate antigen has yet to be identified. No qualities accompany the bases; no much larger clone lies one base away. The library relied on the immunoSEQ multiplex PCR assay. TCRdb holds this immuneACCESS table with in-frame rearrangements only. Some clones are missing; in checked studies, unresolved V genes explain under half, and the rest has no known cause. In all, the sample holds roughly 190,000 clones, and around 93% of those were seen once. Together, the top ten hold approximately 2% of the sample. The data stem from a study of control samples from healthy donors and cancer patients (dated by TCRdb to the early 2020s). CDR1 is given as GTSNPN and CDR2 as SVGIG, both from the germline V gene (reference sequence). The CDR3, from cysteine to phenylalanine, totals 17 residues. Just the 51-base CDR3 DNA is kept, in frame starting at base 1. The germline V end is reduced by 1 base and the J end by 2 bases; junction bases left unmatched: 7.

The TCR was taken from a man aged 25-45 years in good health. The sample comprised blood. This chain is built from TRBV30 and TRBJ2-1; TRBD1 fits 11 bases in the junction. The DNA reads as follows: TGTGCCTGGAGTGATATTAAGGACAGGGGGCCCTACAATGAGCAGTTCTTC. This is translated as CAWSDIKDRGPYNEQFF.